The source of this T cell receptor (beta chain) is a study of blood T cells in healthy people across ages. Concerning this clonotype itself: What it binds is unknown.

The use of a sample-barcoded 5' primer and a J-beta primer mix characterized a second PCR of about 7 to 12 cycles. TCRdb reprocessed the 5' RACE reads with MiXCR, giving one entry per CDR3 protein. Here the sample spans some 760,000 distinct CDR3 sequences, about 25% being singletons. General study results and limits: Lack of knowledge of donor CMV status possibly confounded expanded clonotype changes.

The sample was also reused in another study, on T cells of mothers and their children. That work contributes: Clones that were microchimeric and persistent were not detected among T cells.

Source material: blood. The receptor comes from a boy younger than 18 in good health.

Here the CDR3 reads CSGDKGGSYNEQFF. For the CDR3, the DNA is TGCAGCGGAGATAAAGGGGGCTCCTACAATGAGCAGTTCTTC. The chain links TRBV29-1 to TRBJ2-1, with D perhaps matching TRBD1 (6 bases). There are 14 residues in the CDR3. The V gene lost 7 bases and the J gene lost 0 bases, with 13 bases spanning the gap. Germline CDR1 and CDR2: SQVTM and ANQGSEA.